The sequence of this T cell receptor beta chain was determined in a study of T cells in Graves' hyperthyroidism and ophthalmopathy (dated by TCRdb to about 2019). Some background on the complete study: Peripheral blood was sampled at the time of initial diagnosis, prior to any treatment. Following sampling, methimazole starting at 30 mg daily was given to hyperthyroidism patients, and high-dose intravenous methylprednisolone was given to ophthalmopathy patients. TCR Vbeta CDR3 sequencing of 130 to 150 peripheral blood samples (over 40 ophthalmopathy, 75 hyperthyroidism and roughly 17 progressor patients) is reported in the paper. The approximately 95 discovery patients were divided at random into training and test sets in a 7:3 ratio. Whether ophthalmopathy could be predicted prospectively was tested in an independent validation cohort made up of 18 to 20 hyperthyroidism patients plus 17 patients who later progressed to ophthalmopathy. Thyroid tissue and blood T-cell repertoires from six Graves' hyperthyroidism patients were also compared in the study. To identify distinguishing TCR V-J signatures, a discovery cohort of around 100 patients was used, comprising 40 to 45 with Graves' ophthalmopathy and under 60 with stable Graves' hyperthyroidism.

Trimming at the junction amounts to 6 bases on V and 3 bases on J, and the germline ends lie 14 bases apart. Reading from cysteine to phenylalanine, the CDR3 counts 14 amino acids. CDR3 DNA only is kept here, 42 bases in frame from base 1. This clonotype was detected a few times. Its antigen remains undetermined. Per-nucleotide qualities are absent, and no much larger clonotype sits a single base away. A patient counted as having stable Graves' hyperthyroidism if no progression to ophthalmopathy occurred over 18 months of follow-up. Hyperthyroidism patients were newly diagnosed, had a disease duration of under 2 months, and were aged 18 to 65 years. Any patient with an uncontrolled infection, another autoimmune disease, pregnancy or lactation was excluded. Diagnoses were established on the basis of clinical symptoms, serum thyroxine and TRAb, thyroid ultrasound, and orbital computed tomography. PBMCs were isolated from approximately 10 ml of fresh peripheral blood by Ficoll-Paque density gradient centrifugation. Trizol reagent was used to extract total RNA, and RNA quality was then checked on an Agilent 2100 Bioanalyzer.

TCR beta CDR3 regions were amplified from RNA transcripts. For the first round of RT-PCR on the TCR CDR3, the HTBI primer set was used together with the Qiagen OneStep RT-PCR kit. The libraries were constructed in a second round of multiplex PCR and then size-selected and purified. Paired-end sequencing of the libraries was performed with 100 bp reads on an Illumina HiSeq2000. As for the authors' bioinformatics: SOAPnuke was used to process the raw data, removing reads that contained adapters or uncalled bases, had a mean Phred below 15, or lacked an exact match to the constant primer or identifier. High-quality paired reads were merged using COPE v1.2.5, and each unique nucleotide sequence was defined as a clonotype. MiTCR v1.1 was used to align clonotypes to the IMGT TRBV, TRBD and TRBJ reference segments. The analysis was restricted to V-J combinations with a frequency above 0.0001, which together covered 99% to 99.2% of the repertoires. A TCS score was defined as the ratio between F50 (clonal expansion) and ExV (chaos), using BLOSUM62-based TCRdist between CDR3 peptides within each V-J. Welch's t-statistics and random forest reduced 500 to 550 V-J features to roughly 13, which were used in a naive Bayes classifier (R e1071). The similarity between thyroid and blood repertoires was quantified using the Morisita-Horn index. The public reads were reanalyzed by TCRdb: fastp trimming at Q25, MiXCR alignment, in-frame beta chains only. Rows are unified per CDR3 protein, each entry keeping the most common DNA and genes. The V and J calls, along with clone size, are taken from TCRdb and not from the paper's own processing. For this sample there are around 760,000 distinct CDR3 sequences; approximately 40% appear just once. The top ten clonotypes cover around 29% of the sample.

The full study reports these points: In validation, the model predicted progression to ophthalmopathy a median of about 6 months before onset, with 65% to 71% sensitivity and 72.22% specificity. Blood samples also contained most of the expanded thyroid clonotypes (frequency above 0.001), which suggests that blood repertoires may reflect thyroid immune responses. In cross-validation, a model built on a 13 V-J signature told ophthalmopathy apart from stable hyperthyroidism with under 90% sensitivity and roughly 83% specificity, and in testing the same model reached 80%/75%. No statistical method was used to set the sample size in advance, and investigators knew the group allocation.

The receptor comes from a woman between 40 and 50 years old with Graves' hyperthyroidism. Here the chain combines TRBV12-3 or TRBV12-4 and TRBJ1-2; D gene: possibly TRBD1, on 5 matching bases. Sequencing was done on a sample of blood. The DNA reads TGTGCCAGCAGCCCGGGGCCGAGGGACTATGGCTACACCTTC. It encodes CASSPGPRDYGYTF.